The rows below give T cell receptor beta chains drawn from one sample of a study of blood T cell repertoires in COVID-19. Only in-frame clones appear in the TCRdb table, and some are missing; sequencing was by immunoSEQ multiplex PCR. The table shows about 150,000 clones, with roughly 85% occurring only once. Sequencing was done on a sample of peripheral blood. These receptors were taken from a woman aged 80 or over with acute or convalescent COVID-19. Both conserved end residues are part of each CDR3. The D gene is left open where the match is weak. The size entry is marked missing in some rows and otherwise reads once, few, many or a size class.

TRBV3-1/TRBV3-2	-	TRBJ2-2	-	CASRGAGNTGELFF	TGTGCCAGCCGGGGGGCAGGGAACACCGGGGAGCTGTTTTTT
TRBV28	-	TRBJ1-2	-	CASSLQGTNYGYTF	TGTGCCAGCAGTTTACAGGGAACTAACTATGGCTACACCTTC
TRBV4-1	-	TRBJ2-7	TRBD1	CASSQAYRDRGNYEQYF	TGCGCCAGCAGCCAAGCCTACCGGGACAGGGGAAACTACGAGCAGTACTTC
TRBV11-2	-	TRBJ1-1	TRBD1	CASSLETGITEAFF	TGTGCCAGCAGCTTAGAGACAGGGATCACTGAAGCTTTCTTT
TRBV6-6	-	TRBJ1-2	TRBD1	CASSYTGDSNYGYTF	TGTGCCAGCAGTTACACAGGGGACTCTAACTATGGCTACACCTTC
TRBV5-4	-	TRBJ2-5	TRBD2	CASSVGLAGQETQYF	TGTGCCAGCAGCGTTGGACTAGCGGGACAAGAGACCCAGTACTTC
TRBV5-4	-	TRBJ2-5	TRBD1	CASSLGTGLGETQYF	TGTGCCAGCAGCTTAGGGACAGGGCTGGGGGAGACCCAGTACTTC
TRBV30	-	TRBJ1-2	-	CAWSPNRQTNYGYTF	TGTGCCTGGTCCCCGAACAGGCAGACTAACTATGGCTACACCTTC
TRBV2	-	TRBJ1-3	TRBD1	CASSLIATGVGNTIYF	TGTGCCAGCAGTCTGATAGCGACAGGGGTCGGAAACACCATATATTTT
TRBV19	-	TRBJ2-5	-	CASSIGAQQETQYF	TGTGCCAGTAGTATAGGGGCCCAACAAGAGACCCAGTACTTC
TRBV6-4	-	TRBJ1-5	-	CASSQGRHQPQHF	TGTGCCAGCAGCCAGGGGCGGCATCAGCCCCAGCATTTT
TRBV10-3	-	TRBJ1-1	-	CAIRRGLQGRATEAFF	TGTGCCATCAGGAGGGGGTTACAGGGTAGGGCCACTGAAGCTTTCTTT
TRBV21-1	-	TRBJ1-2	-	CASSKDPRSSRYGYTF	TGTGCCAGCAGCAAAGATCCCAGGTCGTCAAGGTATGGCTACACCTTC
TRBV19	once	TRBJ2-3	TRBD1	CASAGGLARADTQYF	TGTGCCAGTGCAGGGGGCCTAGCAAGGGCAGATACGCAGTATTTT
TRBV5-1	-	TRBJ2-5	-	CASSLGGGETQYF	TGCGCCAGCAGCTTGGGAGGGGGAGAGACCCAGTACTTC
TRBV6-5	-	TRBJ2-1	TRBD2	CASSYLAVNSYNEQFF	TGTGCCAGCAGTTACCTAGCGGTTAACTCCTACAATGAGCAGTTCTTC
TRBV3-1/TRBV3-2	-	TRBJ2-3	TRBD1	CASSQRQGALTGTQYF	TGTGCCAGCAGCCAACGACAGGGGGCCTTAACAGGTACGCAGTATTTT
TRBV28	-	TRBJ2-7	TRBD1	CASSFNRGVYEQYF	TGTGCCAGCAGTTTTAACAGGGGAGTCTACGAGCAGTACTTC
TRBV7-6	-	TRBJ1-1	-	CASSLQENTEAFF	TGTGCCAGCAGCTTACAGGAGAACACTGAAGCTTTCTTT
TRBV2	-	TRBJ1-1	-	CASSRVLNTEAFF	TGTGCCAGCAGTCGGGTCTTAAACACTGAAGCTTTCTTT
TRBV6-2/TRBV6-3	-	TRBJ2-7	TRBD2	CASSYDGLAGHYEQYF	TGTGCCAGCAGTTACGATGGACTAGCGGGTCACTACGAGCAGTACTTC
TRBV9	-	TRBJ1-5	TRBD1	CASSAGTGGSNQPQHF	TGTGCCAGCAGCGCAGGGACAGGGGGAAGCAATCAGCCCCAGCATTTT
TRBV19	-	TRBJ2-5	TRBD2	CASRGLAGEETQYF	TGTGCCAGTAGGGGACTAGCGGGGGAAGAGACCCAGTACTTC
TRBV7-2	-	TRBJ2-1	TRBD2	CASSLPLIAGVVEQFF	TGTGCCAGCAGCTTACCTTTGATAGCGGGAGTGGTTGAGCAGTTCTTC
TRBV9	-	TRBJ1-2	TRBD1	CASSGRTGGNYGYTF	TGTGCCAGCAGCGGTAGGACAGGGGGCAACTATGGCTACACCTTC
TRBV19	once	TRBJ1-1	-	CATKTTGLYGEAFF	TGTGCCACCAAAACGACAGGCCTATACGGTGAAGCTTTCTTT
TRBV6-5	-	TRBJ1-4	TRBD1	CASSLLGGSNEKLFF	TGTGCCAGCAGCCTCCTAGGGGGCTCTAATGAAAAACTGTTTTTT
TRBV7-2	-	TRBJ2-2	-	CASSLYYSGELFF	TGTGCCAGCAGCTTATACTATTCCGGGGAGCTGTTTTTT
TRBV5-6	-	TRBJ2-7	-	CASSLVGHREQYF	TGTGCCAGCAGCTTAGTGGGCCATAGAGAGCAGTACTTC
TRBV7-2	-	TRBJ1-1	-	CATRAGVAGAKAFF	TGTGCCACCCGGGCCGGGGTGGCAGGGGCCAAAGCTTTCTTT
TRBV15	-	TRBJ2-7	-	CATSRDSRGYEQYF	TGTGCCACCAGCAGAGATTCCCGGGGTTACGAGCAGTACTTC
TRBV10-3	-	TRBJ1-2	-	CAITDTGGYTF	TGTGCCATCACGGATACGGGGGGCTACACCTTC
TRBV15	once	TRBJ2-1	TRBD1	CATSDWTGSGYNEQFF	TGTGCCACCAGCGACTGGACAGGGTCTGGATACAATGAGCAGTTCTTC
TRBV5-6	-	TRBJ1-5	TRBD1	CASSPDRAFGQPQHF	TGTGCCAGCAGCCCGGACAGGGCGTTCGGTCAGCCCCAGCATTTT
TRBV4-3	-	TRBJ1-5	-	CASSQDGSNQPQHF	TGCGCCAGCAGCCAAGACGGTAGCAATCAGCCCCAGCATTTT
TRBV3-1/TRBV3-2	few	TRBJ2-5	TRBD1	CASSPATGGETQYF	TGTGCCAGCAGCCCCGCGACAGGGGGAGAGACCCAGTACTTC
TRBV29-1	-	TRBJ2-5	TRBD1	CSVHTGAETQYF	TGCAGCGTTCATACAGGGGCAGAGACCCAGTACTTC
TRBV6-5	-	TRBJ1-1	-	CASSYGGGTEAFF	TGTGCCAGCAGTTACGGGGGGGGCACTGAAGCTTTCTTT
TRBV28	-	TRBJ1-2	TRBD1	CASSLVGGSGYTF	TGTGCCAGCAGTTTGGTAGGGGGCTCTGGCTACACCTTC
TRBV2	-	TRBJ1-1	TRBD1	CASSTGWTEAFF	TGTGCCAGCTCGACAGGGTGGACTGAAGCTTTCTTT
TRBV12-5	-	TRBJ1-5	TRBD1	CASGLAATGHQPQHF	TGTGCTAGTGGTTTGGCCGCGACAGGGCATCAGCCCCAGCATTTT
TRBV7-2	-	TRBJ1-2	-	CASSSVGAYGYTF	TGTGCCAGCAGCTCTGTAGGGGCGTACGGCTACACCTTC